Detailed here is one T cell receptor (beta chain). The antigen remains undetermined. Distinct nucleotide sequences in the sample also encode this CDR3. The naive CD8 population came from CD45RO-negative cells selected for CCR7, without terminally differentiated effector memory CD45RA+ cells. This sample is part of a study of shared clonotypes between healthy human individuals. Regarding the study as a whole: Sampling involved blood alone; tissue repertoires likely differ. On the whole, naive subsets had larger estimated richness than memory subsets had. Investigators expected sequencing depth to affect clonotype sharing among donors. A handful of donors shared 4.5% to 6.5% of their naive CD4 clonotypes.

Germline V lookup: CDR1 SGHDT, CDR2 YYEEEE. The CDR3 is 15 amino acids. Trimming shortened V by 5 bases and J by 0 bases, and 12 bases separated the two germline ends. Data came from immunoSEQ multiplex PCR; TCRdb stores just in-frame clones and leaves some out. Among some 740,000 clones listed, more than 85% were seen once. Sequenced material: naive CD8+ T cells sorted from blood. This chain joins TRBV5-6 and TRBJ1-5, with D perhaps TRBD1 (5 bases). This TCR was recovered from a young man in good health. CDR3 nucleotides: TGTGCCAGCAGATACGGAGGGACTAGCAATCAGCCCCAGCATTTT. Residues: CASRYGGTSNQPQHF.